The TCR beta chain under discussion was sequenced for a study of siplizumab effects on memory and regulatory T cells. This clone showed up just a few times. The germline V and J ends were trimmed by 8 bases and 2 bases, with 18 bases remaining between them. CDR3 length: 15 amino acids. Germline CDR1 and CDR2: LNHDA and SQIVND (reference sequence). Clones were read by immunoSEQ multiplex PCR, and TCRdb kept only the in-frame ones, dropping some. The sample contains approximately 75,000 clones, 93% of which appear only once. The TCR was taken from a human donor in good health. The chain couples TRBV19 to TRBJ1-2; D is perhaps TRBD1 (5 bases). Sequenced input: CD8+ T cells sorted from blood. In DNA form, the CDR3 reads TGTGCCAGTTGGGACTTCGAAGACATAAACTATGGCTACACCTTC. Translated: CASWDFEDINYGYTF.